This T cell receptor (beta chain) was found in a study of tumor-infiltrating lymphocytes in primary liver carcinoma. The study's findings and limits: Whereas tumor region pairs overlapped more, tumor-adjacent and tumor-blood pairs overlapped less. Only about 7.5-24% of top clones appeared in all five tumor regions. Top-250-clone fractions were significantly higher in tumors than in blood (p = 0.039).

As concerns this clonotype: Its matching antigen is unknown. At one of its ends the junction is not consistent with the germline gene, which may arise from a read error.

With around 500 ng total RNA as template and a constant-region primer, TCR beta cDNA was made. It was through three nested multiplex PCR rounds of slightly modified ARM-PCR that TCR beta libraries arose. Two initial PCR rounds of about 11 cycles each paired TRBV1-TRBV30 forward primers with a C-beta reverse primer. MiXCR was run by TCRdb on the multiplex PCR reads, yielding one entry per CDR3 protein. The sample includes 95,000 to 150,000 distinct CDR3 sequences, 55% to 75% of them seen just once. CDR3 length: 15 residues. The V gene's germline CDR1 is SGHRS and CDR2 YFSETQ. From around 20-30 mg of unsorted bulk tissue, DNA and RNA were co-extracted together.

The V and J genes are TRBV5-1 and TRBJ2-5; D is perhaps TRBD1 (5 bases). The sequencing input was liver tumor tissue from sampling region 3. Noted subset: tumor region T3, left-lateral pole. This clonotype originated in an older woman with primary liver carcinoma and hepatitis B virus infection. CDR3 nucleotide sequence: TGCGCCAGCAGCTTGAACAGGATGGCAGGAGAGACCCAGCACTTC. It is translated as CASSLNRMAGETQHF.